These T cell receptor beta chains were read from a single sample in a study of sequential checkpoint blockade in melanoma. Assay: immunoSEQ multiplex PCR; the TCRdb copy retains only in-frame clones and omits some. The sample carries roughly 7,000 clones, about 28% recorded once. The source material was tumor tissue (inferred from file names), sampled from a patient given nivolumab and ipilimumab in sequence. These receptors all stem from a human donor with melanoma. Both conserved end residues are part of each CDR3. D genes are given only for firm matches. Clone size is not always given. Where it is, it says once, few, many or a class for expanded clones.

j_call	clone_size	d_call	v_call	cdr3_nt	cdr3_aa
TRBJ2-7	medium-sized	TRBD2	TRBV15	TGTGCCACCAGCCGGGGGACTAGCGGGAGCGAGCAGTACTTC	CATSRGTSGSEQYF
TRBJ1-1	few	.	TRBV7-6	TGTGCCAGCAGCTTGATGGGGGACCCCTGGAGGCAAGCTTTCTTT	CASSLMGDPWRQAFF
TRBJ2-7	.	TRBD2	TRBV12-5	TGTGCCAGCGGGCGGAGCGGGAGCCCTCAAAGGGGTTCCGAGCAGTACTTC	CASGRSGSPQRGSEQYF
TRBJ2-7	.	.	TRBV11-3	TGTGCCAGCAGCCGGTCGGGGGAGCGGTACTACGAGCAGTACTTC	CASSRSGERYYEQYF
TRBJ2-1	.	TRBD1	TRBV19	TGTGCCAGTAGTATGACAGGGTTCGCCTACAATGAGCAGTTCTTC	CASSMTGFAYNEQFF
TRBJ1-1	.	.	TRBV18	TGTGCCAGCTCACCGGTTCAGGGCGTAAACACTGAAGCTTTCTTT	CASSPVQGVNTEAFF
TRBJ2-7	.	.	TRBV29-1	TGCAGCGCCTATAGCGGAAGCTCCTACGAGCAGTACTTC	CSAYSGSSYEQYF
TRBJ2-7	.	TRBD2	TRBV6-8	TGTGCCAGCGGGGCGGGAGGTCCTAGCGAGCAGTACTTC	CASGAGGPSEQYF
TRBJ1-2	few	.	TRBV6-8	TGTGCCAGCAGTTATCCCGGACGGACTCTTAACTATGGCTACACCTTC	CASSYPGRTLNYGYTF
TRBJ2-1	once	TRBD2	TRBV29-1	TGCAGCGTTGCAGTTTCGGGAGGGCCGAATGAGCAGTTCTTC	CSVAVSGGPNEQFF
TRBJ1-5	.	.	TRBV19	TGTGCCAGTAGCGGATGGGGCAATCAGCCCCAGCATTTT	CASSGWGNQPQHF
TRBJ2-1	.	TRBD2	TRBV6-8	TGTGCCAGCAGTCTAGGACTAGGCGGGTACAATGAGCAGTTCTTC	CASSLGLGGYNEQFF
TRBJ2-1	.	.	TRBV18	TGTGCCAGCTCACCACAGGGCCCCTACAATGAGCAGTTCTTC	CASSPQGPYNEQFF
TRBJ1-2	.	.	TRBV12-5	TGTGCCAGCCAAAAGCGGGGTTATGGCTACACCTTC	CASQKRGYGYTF
TRBJ2-7	few	.	TRBV11-3	TGTGCCAGCAGCCTAAAGACGGTCTCCGACTCCCGCTTATTC	CASSLKTVSDSRLF
TRBJ2-3	.	TRBD2	TRBV11-3	TGTGCCAGCAGCGTCGATACTAGCGGGAGAACAGATACGCAGTATTTT	CASSVDTSGRTDTQYF
TRBJ2-2	.	.	TRBV19	TGTGCCAGTAGTACCACCCGAGGGACATTCCCCGGGGAGCTGTTTTTT	CASSTTRGTFPGELFF
TRBJ2-1	.	.	TRBV29-1	TGCAGCGTTCTAGGGGCGTCAAACTCCTACAATGAGCAGTTCTTC	CSVLGASNSYNEQFF
TRBJ2-7	.	.	TRBV11-3	TGTGCCAGCAGCCTACAGACTAGAAGCTACGAGCAGTACTTC	CASSLQTRSYEQYF
TRBJ2-7	few	TRBD2	TRBV4-1	TGCGCCAGCAGCCAAGTTTGGCCCCGGGACTATACCTACGAGCAGTACTTC	CASSQVWPRDYTYEQYF
TRBJ1-4	.	.	TRBV7-6	TGTGCCAGCAGCTTAGGATCCGGCAGGGAAAAACTGTTTTTT	CASSLGSGREKLFF
TRBJ1-3	once	.	TRBV5-1	TGCGCCAGCAGCTTGGGCCCCGGACAGTTGGGAAACACCATATATTTT	CASSLGPGQLGNTIYF
TRBJ1-2	.	TRBD1	TRBV30	TGTGCCTGGAGGGGACAGAACTATGGCTACACCTTC	CAWRGQNYGYTF
TRBJ1-5	few	.	TRBV7-6	TGTGCTAGCAGCTTATCGGGACAAACCCCTCAGCCCCAGCATTTT	CASSLSGQTPQPQHF
TRBJ2-2	many	.	TRBV6-8	TGTGCCGCCAAAAACAGAAACACCGGGGAGCTGTTTTTT	CAAKNRNTGELFF
TRBJ2-1	few	.	TRBV23-1	TGCGCCAGCAGCCCTAATCAAGGGCCCTGGGAGCAGTTCTTC	CASSPNQGPWEQFF
TRBJ2-1	.	TRBD2	TRBV19	TGTGCCAGTAGTATCCTAGCGGGAGGGCCCAGGAATGAGCAGTTCTTC	CASSILAGGPRNEQFF
TRBJ1-3	few	.	TRBV11-3	TGTGCCAGCAGCTTGCGGGGAGGGGCTGGAAACACCATATATTTT	CASSLRGGAGNTIYF
TRBJ1-2	few	.	TRBV6-8	TGTGCCAGCAGGAGGCAGGAGTACGACACAAACTATGGCTACACCTTC	CASRRQEYDTNYGYTF
TRBJ1-4	.	TRBD1	TRBV11-3	TGTGCCAGCAGGGACCACAGGGGGCCTAATGAAAAACTGTTTTTT	CASRDHRGPNEKLFF
TRBJ2-2	medium-sized	TRBD2	TRBV6-8	TGTGCCAGCAGTAAACCCCGGGCGGGGGGCGATGTGGTCGGGGAGCTGTTTTTT	CASSKPRAGGDVVGELFF
TRBJ1-5	.	.	TRBV28	TGTGCCAGCACCCGGGACACGTATCAGCCCCAGCATTTT	CASTRDTYQPQHF
TRBJ1-1	many	.	TRBV11-3	TGTGCCAGCAGCTTCGGATGGTTGAACACTGAAGCTTTCTTT	CASSFGWLNTEAFF
TRBJ2-1	.	.	TRBV5-1	TGCGCCAGCAGCTTGGGTCAGCCTCTTTACAATGAGCAGTTCTTC	CASSLGQPLYNEQFF
TRBJ1-2	few	TRBD1	TRBV10-3	TGTGCCATCAGTGAGTCTCAGGGGGCCTACTATGGCTACACCTTC	CAISESQGAYYGYTF
TRBJ2-1	medium-sized	TRBD2	TRBV6-8	TGTGCCAGCAGTGGCTATAAGAGCGGGAGAGAATCCTACAATGAGCAGTTCTTC	CASSGYKSGRESYNEQFF
TRBJ2-7	.	.	TRBV11-3	TGTGCCAGCAGCTGGTATTCTCTGGCCTACGAGCAGTACTTC	CASSWYSLAYEQYF
TRBJ2-2	.	.	TRBV18	TGTGCCAGCTCACCACCCGGGGGCACGAACACCGGGGAGCTGTTTTTT	CASSPPGGTNTGELFF
TRBJ2-7	.	TRBD1	TRBV27	TGTGCCAGCAGGTATCAAGGACAGGGTCACTACGAGCAGTACTTC	CASRYQGQGHYEQYF
TRBJ1-5	few	.	TRBV18	TGTGCCAGCTCACGGTCTCAAGATGATGGTCAGCATTTT	CASSRSQDDGQHF
TRBJ2-3	.	TRBD1	TRBV11-3	TGTGCCAGCAGCCGAAACTCCAGGGACAGGGGGCGGGCAGATACGCAGTATTTT	CASSRNSRDRGRADTQYF
TRBJ1-1	.	TRBD1	TRBV6-8	TGTGCCAGCAGTGACCCGGGACAGGGGGACACTGAAGCTTTCTTT	CASSDPGQGDTEAFF
TRBJ1-5	.	.	TRBV6-8	TGTGCCAGCAGCGAGGGGGGATTCAATCAGCCCCAGCATTTT	CASSEGGFNQPQHF
TRBJ1-1	.	.	TRBV6-8	TGTGCCAGCAGTTACAACGTAATGAACACTGAAGCTTTCTTT	CASSYNVMNTEAFF
TRBJ2-7	few	.	TRBV30	TGTGCCTGGTCAGAAATAGTATCCTACGAGCAGTACTTC	CAWSEIVSYEQYF
TRBJ2-7	.	.	TRBV29-1	TGCAGCGCAGGGGGGACCGAGAGGAGCGAGCAGTACTTC	CSAGGTERSEQYF